This T cell receptor (beta chain) was obtained from a study of blood T cell repertoires in COVID-19 (TCRdb year 2020). In the study overall: Samples from collaborators originated in the United States, Italy and Spain and spanned both the acute and convalescent phases of COVID-19. The samples were drawn from two sources: the first 160 participants of the ongoing ImmuneRACE study, and some 1,300 subjects contributed by 6 global collaborators. HLA class I and class II types, where available, came from metadata supplied by the sample provider rather than from assay-based typing. A freely available public database, intended as a resource for researchers studying the immune response to SARS-CoV-2, is where the repertoires were released. The prospective study material was composed of cDNA or gDNA derived from T cells, B-cell-depleted T cells, or PBMCs. The sample metadata nearly always contained a de-identified subject ID, COVID-19 status, age in years and sex. Subjects who had been exposed to COVID-19, were actively infected with it, or had recovered from it provided the deeply sampled blood TCRbeta repertoires that made up the dataset.

General findings and caveats noted by the study authors: The quantity of clinical and demographic metadata differed by source and by participant and was supplied without curation.

Notes on this clone: Its recognized antigen is unknown. Base qualities are not at hand, and no much larger clone is one base apart.

Whole blood was collected in K2EDTA tubes by collaborating institutions according to the institutions' own protocols. For TCRbeta analysis, collaborators shipped samples as frozen whole blood, isolated PBMCs, or DNA extracted from either of those sample types. Based on the germline V gene, the CDR1 and CDR2 sequences are SGHRS and YFSETQ. From cysteine to phenylalanine, the CDR3 is 17 amino acids long. Here the CDR3 DNA is all that survives: 51 bases in frame from base 1. V is cut back by 0 bases and J by 1 base, with 9 bases in the junction unmatched. The immunoSEQ Assay, a bias-controlled multiplex PCR, was used to amplify TCRbeta CDR3 regions from genomic DNA. Under the source paper's analysis protocol: The number of nucleated cells in each sample was estimated from the amplification of reference gene primers within the assay. To quantify the absolute abundance of each unique TCRbeta CDR3 rearrangement, sequence reads were collapsed and filtered. Productive Simpson clonality was computed per sample as the square root of Simpson's diversity index over productive rearrangements. TCRdb retrieved this table from immuneACCESS and kept in-frame rearrangements only. Not all clones are present; in checked studies, unresolved V genes account for under half, and no reason is known for the remainder. Clone size and the V and J calls come from that table; the DNA yielded D and trimming. For this sample there are more than 150,000 clones; 86% appear just once. 0.99% of the sample comes from the top ten.

The rearranged segments are TRBV5-1 and TRBJ1-1, with 7 junctional bases fitting TRBD1. Sample: peripheral blood. This receptor was identified in a man aged 18 to 29 with acute or convalescent COVID-19. The CDR3 region reads CASSLARMTGQNTEAFF. The DNA sequence follows: TGCGCCAGCAGCTTGGCCAGAATGACAGGGCAGAACACTGAAGCTTTCTTT.